Detailed here is one TCR beta chain. What it binds is not known. The PCR was carried out with 60 Vbeta primers and 13 Jbeta primers. Assay used: immunoSEQ multiplex PCR; TCRdb lists only in-frame clones, some missing. This table has under 110,000 clones, about 76% appearing once. The sample comes from a study of cytomegalovirus exposure and HLA in healthy donors. Study summary: There were approximately 400 genotyped donors. Of these, roughly 86% fell in the genetic ancestry cluster associated with self-reported Caucasian donors.

Germline V gene lookup returns CDR1 SGDLS and CDR2 YYNGEE. The CDR3 covers 15 residues. J was trimmed by 10 bases and V by 3 bases; bases with no gene match: 12. Study results and caveats: As a later analysis showed, a missense DCLRE1C variant was linked to trimming of TCR beta V- and J-genes. Despite most TCR sequences being rare, some public TCRs occurred in many donors.

The chain couples TRBV9 to TRBJ1-4; 7 bases agree with TRBD1. Source material: PBMCs. The origin of this receptor is a woman aged 45-65 years in good health and CMV-seropositive. DNA for the CDR3: TGTGCCAGCAGCGGTTCGACAGGGCTTACTGGAAAACTGTTTTTT. Translating gives CASSGSTGLTGKLFF.